One T cell receptor beta chain is described in this entry. A much larger clone is a single base away; this may be a read error. RNA transcripts served as the template for amplifying TCR beta CDR3 regions. The TCR CDR3 was amplified in a first-round RT-PCR using the HTBI primer set. TCRdb called the multiplex PCR reads again in MiXCR, with one record for every CDR3 protein. The sample shows about 400,000 distinct CDR3 sequences, roughly 13% of them seen only once. This record belongs to a study of T cells in Graves' hyperthyroidism and ophthalmopathy. Sequenced input: blood. The TCR comes from a woman between 18 and 29 years old with Graves' hyperthyroidism.

The CDR3 is CASSLSGTGISQYF. The CDR3 nucleotides are TGTGCCAGCAGTTTATCTGGGACAGGGATTAGTCAGTACTTC. The rearrangement links TRBV27 to TRBJ2-4; 9 bases match TRBD1. V shed 0 bases, J shed 12 bases, and the junction held 6 bases outside the gene matches. CDR1 and CDR2 (germline): MNHEY, SMNVEV (reference sequence). This CDR3 is 14 amino acids long.